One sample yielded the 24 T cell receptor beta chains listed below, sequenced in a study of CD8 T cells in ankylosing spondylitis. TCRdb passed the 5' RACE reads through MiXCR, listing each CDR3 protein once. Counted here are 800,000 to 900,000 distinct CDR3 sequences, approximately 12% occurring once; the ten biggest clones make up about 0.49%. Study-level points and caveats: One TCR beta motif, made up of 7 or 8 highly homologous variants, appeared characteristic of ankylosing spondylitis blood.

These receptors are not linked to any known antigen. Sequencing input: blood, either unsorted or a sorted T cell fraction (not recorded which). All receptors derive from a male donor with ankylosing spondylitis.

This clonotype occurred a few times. The CDR3 sequence is CASSLQGADYEQYF. The CDR3, as DNA: TGTGCCAGCAGTTTACAGGGGGCAGACTACGAGCAGTACTTC. The chain uses TRBV28 and TRBJ2-7; 8 bases are a match to TRBD1. The germline gives CDR1 MDHEN, CDR2 SYDVKM. This CDR3 is built from 14 residues. The V and J ends lost 2 bases and 3 bases, in that order; junction bases with no gene match: 3.

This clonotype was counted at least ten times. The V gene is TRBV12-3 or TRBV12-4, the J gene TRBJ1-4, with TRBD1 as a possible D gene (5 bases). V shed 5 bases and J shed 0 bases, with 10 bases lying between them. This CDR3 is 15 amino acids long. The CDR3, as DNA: TGTGCCAGCAGTATGGGAGGGGCAACTAATGAAAAACTGTTTTTT. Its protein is CASSMGGATNEKLFF.

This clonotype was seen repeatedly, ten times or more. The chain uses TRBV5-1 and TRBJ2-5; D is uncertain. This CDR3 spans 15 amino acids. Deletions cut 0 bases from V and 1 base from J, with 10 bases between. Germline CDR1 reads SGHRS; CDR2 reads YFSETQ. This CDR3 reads CASSLGRRSQETQYF. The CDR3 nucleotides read TGCGCCAGCAGCTTGGGCAGGAGATCCCAAGAGACCCAGTACTTC.

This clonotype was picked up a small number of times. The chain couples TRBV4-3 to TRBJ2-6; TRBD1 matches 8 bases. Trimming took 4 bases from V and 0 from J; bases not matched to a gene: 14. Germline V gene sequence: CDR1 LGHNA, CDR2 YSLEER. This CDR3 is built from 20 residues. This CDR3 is CASSLYPGTGEFSGANVLTF. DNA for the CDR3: TGCGCCAGCAGCCTATACCCCGGGACAGGCGAATTCTCTGGGGCCAACGTCCTGACTTTC.

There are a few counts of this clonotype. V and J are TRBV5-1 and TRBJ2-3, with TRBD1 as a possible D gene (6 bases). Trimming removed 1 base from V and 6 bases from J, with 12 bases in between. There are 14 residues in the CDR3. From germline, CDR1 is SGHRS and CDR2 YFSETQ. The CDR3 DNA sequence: TGCGCCAGCAGCTTGAGCAGGGGTGCGGATACGCAGTATTTT. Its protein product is CASSLSRGADTQYF.

CDR3 residues: CASSGIGEAFF. The CDR3 region has the DNA TGTGCCAGCAGTGGGATAGGCGAAGCTTTCTTT. The rearrangement uses TRBV6-1 and TRBJ1-1; D is undetermined. V was clipped by 4 bases and J by 8 bases, with 8 bases between them. Germline V gives CDR1 MNHNS, CDR2 SASEGT. The CDR3 covers 11 residues.

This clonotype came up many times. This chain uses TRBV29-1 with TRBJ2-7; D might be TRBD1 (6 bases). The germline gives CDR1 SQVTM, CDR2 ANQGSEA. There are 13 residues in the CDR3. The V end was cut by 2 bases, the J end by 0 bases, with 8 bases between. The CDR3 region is CSVETGFSYEQYF. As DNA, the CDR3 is TGCAGCGTTGAAACAGGGTTCTCCTACGAGCAGTACTTC.

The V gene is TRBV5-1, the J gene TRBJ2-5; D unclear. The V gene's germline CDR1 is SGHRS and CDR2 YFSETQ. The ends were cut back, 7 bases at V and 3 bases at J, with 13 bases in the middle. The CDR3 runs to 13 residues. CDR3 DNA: TGCGCCAGCGGGCCGGCGTTGGAAGAGACCCAGTACTTC. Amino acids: CASGPALEETQYF.

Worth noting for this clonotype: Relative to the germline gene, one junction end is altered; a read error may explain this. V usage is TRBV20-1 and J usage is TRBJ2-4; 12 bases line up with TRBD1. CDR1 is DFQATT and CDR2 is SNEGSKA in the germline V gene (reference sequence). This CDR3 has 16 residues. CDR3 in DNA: TGCTGTGCTAGGGGACAGGGACAGGGGGCCCAAAACATTCAGTACTTC. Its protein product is CCARGQGQGAQNIQYF.

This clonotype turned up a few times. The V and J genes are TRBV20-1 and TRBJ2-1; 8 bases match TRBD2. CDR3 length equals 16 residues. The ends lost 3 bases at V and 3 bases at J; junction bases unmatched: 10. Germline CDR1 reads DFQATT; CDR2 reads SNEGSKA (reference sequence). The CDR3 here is CSARSGTSYGYNEQFF. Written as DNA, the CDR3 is TGCAGTGCTAGGTCCGGGACTAGTTATGGCTACAATGAGCAGTTCTTC.

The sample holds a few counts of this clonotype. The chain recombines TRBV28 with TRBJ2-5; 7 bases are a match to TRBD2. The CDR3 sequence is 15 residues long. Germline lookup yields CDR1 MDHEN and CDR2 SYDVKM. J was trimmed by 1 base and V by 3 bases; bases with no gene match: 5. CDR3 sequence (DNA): TGTGCCAGCAGTTTCGGAGGGAGGGCCCAAGAGACCCAGTACTTC. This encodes CASSFGGRAQETQYF.

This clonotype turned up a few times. CDR3 sequence: CATSRGGGRVTEAFF. The CDR3 DNA sequence: TGTGCCACCAGCAGAGGAGGGGGCAGGGTCACTGAAGCTTTCTTT. The chain uses TRBV15 and TRBJ1-1; 7 bases match TRBD1. Germline values: CDR1 LNHNV, CDR2 YYDKDF (reference sequence). The CDR3 consists of 15 residues. The junction had 6 bases not matched to a gene; V was cut back by 1 base and J by 4 bases.

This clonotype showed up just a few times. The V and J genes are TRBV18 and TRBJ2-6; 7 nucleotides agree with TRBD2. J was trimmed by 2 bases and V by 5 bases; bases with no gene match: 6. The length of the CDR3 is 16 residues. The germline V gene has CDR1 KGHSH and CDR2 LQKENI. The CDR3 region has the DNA TGTGCCAGCTCAACGCAGGGAGGGGCTGGGGCCAACGTCCTGACTTTC. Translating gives CASSTQGGAGANVLTF. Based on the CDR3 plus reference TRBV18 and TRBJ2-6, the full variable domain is NAGVMQNPRHLVRRRGQEARLRCSPMKGHSHVYWYRQLPEEGLKFMVYLQKENIIDESGMPKERFSAEFPKEGPSILRIQQVVRGDSAAYFCASSTQGGAGANVLTFGAGSRLTVL.

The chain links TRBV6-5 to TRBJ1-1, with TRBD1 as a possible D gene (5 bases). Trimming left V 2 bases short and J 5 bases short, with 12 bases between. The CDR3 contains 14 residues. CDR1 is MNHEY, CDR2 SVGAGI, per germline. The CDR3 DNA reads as TGTGCCAGCAGTTACAAGGGGAAGGGGACTGAAGCTTTCTTT. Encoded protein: CASSYKGKGTEAFF.

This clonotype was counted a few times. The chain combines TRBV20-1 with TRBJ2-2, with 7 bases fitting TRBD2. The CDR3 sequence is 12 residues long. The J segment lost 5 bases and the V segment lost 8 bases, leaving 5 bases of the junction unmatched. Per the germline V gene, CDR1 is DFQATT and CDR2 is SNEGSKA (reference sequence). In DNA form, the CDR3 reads TGCAGTTTCATGCGGGGGACCGGGGAGCTGTTTTTT. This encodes CSFMRGTGELFF.

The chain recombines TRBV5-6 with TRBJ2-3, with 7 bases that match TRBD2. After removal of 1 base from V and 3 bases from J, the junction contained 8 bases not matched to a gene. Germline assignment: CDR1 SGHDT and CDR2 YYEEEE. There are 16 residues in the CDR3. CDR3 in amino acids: CASSLWLPSGTDTQYF. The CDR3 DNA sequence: TGTGCCAGCAGCTTGTGGTTGCCTAGCGGAACAGATACGCAGTATTTT.

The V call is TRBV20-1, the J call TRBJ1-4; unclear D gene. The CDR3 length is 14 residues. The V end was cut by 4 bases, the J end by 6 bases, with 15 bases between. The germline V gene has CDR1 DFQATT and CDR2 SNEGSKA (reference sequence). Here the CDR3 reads CSATSTLTDEKLFF. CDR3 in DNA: TGCAGTGCTACAAGTACCCTGACCGATGAAAAACTGTTTTTT.

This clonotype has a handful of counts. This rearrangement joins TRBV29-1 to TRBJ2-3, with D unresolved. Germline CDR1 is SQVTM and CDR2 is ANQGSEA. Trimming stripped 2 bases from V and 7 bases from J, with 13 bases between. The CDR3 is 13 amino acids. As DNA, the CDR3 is TGCAGCGTTGAAAGTGGATCGGCGTATACGCAGTATTTT. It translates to CSVESGSAYTQYF.

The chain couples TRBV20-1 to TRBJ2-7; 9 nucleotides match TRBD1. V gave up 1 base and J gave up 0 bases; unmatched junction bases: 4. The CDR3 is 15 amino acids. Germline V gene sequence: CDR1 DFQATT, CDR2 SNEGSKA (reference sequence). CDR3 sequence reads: CSARVGTGSSYEQYF. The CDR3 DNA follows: TGCAGTGCTAGAGTCGGGACAGGGAGCTCCTACGAGCAGTACTTC.

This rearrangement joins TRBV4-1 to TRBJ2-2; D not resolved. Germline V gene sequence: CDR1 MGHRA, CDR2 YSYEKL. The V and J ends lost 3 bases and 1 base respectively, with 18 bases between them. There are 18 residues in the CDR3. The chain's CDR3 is CASSHQKLLRLNTGELFF. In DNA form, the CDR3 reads TGCGCCAGCAGCCATCAAAAACTGTTACGATTGAACACCGGGGAGCTGTTTTTT.

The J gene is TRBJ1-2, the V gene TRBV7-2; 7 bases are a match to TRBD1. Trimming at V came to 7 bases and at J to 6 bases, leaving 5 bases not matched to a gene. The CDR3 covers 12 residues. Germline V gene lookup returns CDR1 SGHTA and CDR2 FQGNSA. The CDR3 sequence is CASTRDSDGYTF. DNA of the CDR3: TGTGCCAGCACACGGGACAGCGATGGCTACACCTTC.

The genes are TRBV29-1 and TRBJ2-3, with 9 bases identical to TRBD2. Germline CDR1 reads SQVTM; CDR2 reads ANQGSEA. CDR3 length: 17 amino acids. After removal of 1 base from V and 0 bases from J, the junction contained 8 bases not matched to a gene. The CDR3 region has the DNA TGCAGCGTTGAAGGTACTAGCGGGTCTCCTAGCACAGATACGCAGTATTTT. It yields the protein CSVEGTSGSPSTDTQYF.

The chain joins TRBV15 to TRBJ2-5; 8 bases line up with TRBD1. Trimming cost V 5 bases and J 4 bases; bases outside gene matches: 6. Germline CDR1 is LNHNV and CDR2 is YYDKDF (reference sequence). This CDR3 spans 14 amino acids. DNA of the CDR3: TGTGCCACCAGCGGTAGGACAGGGACAGAGACCCAGTACTTC. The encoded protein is CATSGRTGTETQYF. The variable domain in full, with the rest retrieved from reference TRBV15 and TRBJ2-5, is DAMVIQNPRYQVTQFGKPVTLSCSQTLNHNVMYWYQQKSSQAPKLLFHYYDKDFNNEADTPDNFQSRRPNTSFCFLDIRSPGLGDTAMYLCATSGRTGTETQYFGPGTRLLVL.

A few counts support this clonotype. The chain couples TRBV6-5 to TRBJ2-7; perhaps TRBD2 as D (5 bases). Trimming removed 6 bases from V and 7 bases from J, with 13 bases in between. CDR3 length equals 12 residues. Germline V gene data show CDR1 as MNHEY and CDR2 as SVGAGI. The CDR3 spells CASSQRTGEQYF. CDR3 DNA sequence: TGTGCCAGCAGCCAACGGACGGGGGAGCAGTACTTC.